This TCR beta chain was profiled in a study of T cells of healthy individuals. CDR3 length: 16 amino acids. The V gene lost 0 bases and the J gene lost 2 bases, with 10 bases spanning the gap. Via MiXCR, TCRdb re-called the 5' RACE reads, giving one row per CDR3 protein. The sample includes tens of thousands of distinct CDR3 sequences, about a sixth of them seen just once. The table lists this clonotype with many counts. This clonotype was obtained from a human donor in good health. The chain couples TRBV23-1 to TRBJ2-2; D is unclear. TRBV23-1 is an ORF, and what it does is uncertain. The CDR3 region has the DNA TGCGCCAGCAGTCAATCCAGACACCCAAACACCGGGGAGCTGTTTTTT. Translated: CASSQSRHPNTGELFF.